What follows are 6 T cell receptor beta chains derived from one specimen sequenced in a study of beta chain features in type 1 diabetes. Reverse transcribing all isolated RNA meant expressed TCRB transcripts were sequenced. Here immunoSEQ multiplex PCR was the method, and the copy in TCRdb shows in-frame clones only, minus some. The sample includes roughly 240,000 clones, about 24% of them seen just once. Regarding the study as a whole: All four CD4+ subsets from Type 1 diabetes patients carried moderately but significantly shorter TCRB CDR3s.

Their antigens are not known. Sequenced input: naive CD4+ T cells from blood. These receptors were collected from a woman in her twenties or thirties with type 1 diabetes.

This chain joins TRBV30 and TRBJ2-7; D possibly corresponds to TRBD1 (5 bases). Germline-derived CDR1 and CDR2 are GTSNPN and SVGIG (reference sequence). The V gene lost 4 bases and the J gene lost 1 base, with 11 bases spanning the gap. The CDR3 length is 13 residues. The DNA for the CDR3 is TGTGCCTGGAATGACAGAATTTCCTACGAGCAGTACTTC. It encodes CAWNDRISYEQYF.

CDR3 residues: CASSSGLAVYNEQFF. DNA of the CDR3: TGTGCCAGCAGCTCGGGACTAGCGGTCTACAATGAGCAGTTCTTC. The rearrangement joins TRBV7-9 to TRBJ2-1; 11 positions match TRBD2. Losses at the gene ends were 4 bases for V and 3 bases for J; bases not matched to a gene: 2. Per the germline V gene, CDR1 is SEHNR and CDR2 is FQNEAQ (reference sequence). There are 15 residues in the CDR3.

The V call is TRBV2, the J call TRBJ2-1, with D perhaps TRBD2 (6 bases). Trimming took off 8 bases at V and 7 bases at J, with 18 bases between the two ends. The CDR3 is made up of 14 amino acids. Germline CDR1 and CDR2: SNHLY and FYNNEI. CDR3 nucleotides: TGTGCCAGCGACCCGGTTTTGGGGACTAATGAGCAGTTCTTC. Translating gives CASDPVLGTNEQFF.

This clone was seen a handful of times. The chain employs TRBV4-1 and TRBJ1-1; tentative D call: TRBD1 (6 bases). From germline, CDR1 is MGHRA and CDR2 YSYEKL. This CDR3 region has 16 residues. V lost 5 bases and J 5 bases, leaving 21 bases between the germline ends. CDR3 in amino acids: CASSIIGGRPSTEAFF. CDR3 DNA: TGCGCCAGCAGCATTATCGGGGGGCGCCCTAGTACTGAAGCTTTCTTT.

V gene TRBV19 combines with J gene TRBJ1-2; no clear D gene. V was clipped by 3 bases and J by 4 bases, with 9 bases between them. Per the germline V gene, CDR1 is LNHDA and CDR2 is SQIVND (reference sequence). This CDR3 contains 13 residues. CDR3 sequence: CASSISGSYGYTF. CDR3 DNA: TGTGCCAGTAGTATCAGCGGGTCCTATGGCTACACCTTC.

The CDR3 spells CASSTGGEFYGYTF. The CDR3 region has the DNA TGCGCCAGCTCCACTGGGGGGGAATTCTATGGCTACACCTTC. The rearrangement uses TRBV5-1 and TRBJ1-2; weak D call: TRBD1 (5 bases). CDR1 is SGHRS and CDR2 is YFSETQ in the germline V gene. Trimming removed 7 bases from V and 4 bases from J, with 17 bases in between. The CDR3 is 14 amino acids.